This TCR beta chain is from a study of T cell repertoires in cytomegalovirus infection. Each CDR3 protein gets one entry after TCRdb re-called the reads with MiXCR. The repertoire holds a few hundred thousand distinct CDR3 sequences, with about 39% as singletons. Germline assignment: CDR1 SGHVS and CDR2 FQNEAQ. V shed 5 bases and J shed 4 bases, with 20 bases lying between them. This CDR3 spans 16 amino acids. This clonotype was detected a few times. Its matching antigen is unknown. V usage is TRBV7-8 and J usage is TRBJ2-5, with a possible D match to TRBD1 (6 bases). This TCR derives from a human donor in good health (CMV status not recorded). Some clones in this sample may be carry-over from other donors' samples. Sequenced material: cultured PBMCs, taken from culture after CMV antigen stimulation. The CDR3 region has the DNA TGTGCCAGCAGCCGAACTGGACCGGGACAACCAGAGACCCAGTACTTC. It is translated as CASSRTGPGQPETQYF.